A selection of T cell receptor beta chains follows, all from one sample in a study of blood T cells in healthy people across ages. TCRdb re-called the 5' RACE reads through MiXCR, storing one row per CDR3 protein. The data contain 1 million to 1.2 million distinct CDR3 sequences, 35% to 45% of them singletons. The sequenced sample consisted of blood. The receptors stem from a man between 18 and 29 years old in good health. Both conserved end residues are part of each CDR3. D genes are given only for firm matches. Some rows have no size entry. The others give once, few or many, or a class for an expanded clone.

d_gene	abundance	v_gene	j_gene	CDR3nt	CDR3aa
TRBD1	NA	TRBV7-3	TRBJ1-1	TGTGCCAGCAGCCCCGACAGGGACCAAGCTTTCTTT	CASSPDRDQAFF
TRBD2	NA	TRBV20-1	TRBJ2-5	TGCAGTGCGGTCGAACTAGCGGGGGAACAAGAGACCCAGTACTTC	CSAVELAGEQETQYF
TRBD2	NA	TRBV7-2	TRBJ2-2	TGTGCCAGCAGCTCAGTACTAGCGGGCAACACCGGGGAGCTGTTTTTT	CASSSVLAGNTGELFF
NA	many	TRBV7-2	TRBJ2-7	TGTGCCAGCAGCTTCCGCCCTTCCTACGAGCAGTACTTC	CASSFRPSYEQYF
NA	NA	TRBV6-1	TRBJ2-4	TGTGCCAGCAGTGAACCAGGGACTTCCAAAAACATTCAGTACTTC	CASSEPGTSKNIQYF
NA	NA	TRBV4-3	TRBJ2-1	TGCGCCAGCAGCCAAGATTTCGCAGGGACGAATGAGCAGTTCTTC	CASSQDFAGTNEQFF
NA	NA	TRBV5-1	TRBJ1-1	TGCGCCAGCAGCCCCCCACAAGGGCGTGGGGCTGAAGCTTTCTTT	CASSPPQGRGAEAFF
NA	NA	TRBV6-1	TRBJ1-5	TGTGCCAGCAGCCCGGGCAGCTTCAATCAGCCCCGGCATTTT	CASSPGSFNQPRHF
NA	NA	TRBV19	TRBJ1-5	TGTGCCAGTAGTATAGGAAGTCAGCCCCAGCATTTT	CASSIGSQPQHF
TRBD1	once	TRBV7-2	TRBJ1-2	TGTGCCAGCAGCTTAATCGGCCAGGGGGTAGATGGCTACACCTTC	CASSLIGQGVDGYTF
NA	NA	TRBV5-5	TRBJ2-3	TGTGCCAGCAGCCCTCAGGGGCGCAGCACAGATACGCAGTATTTT	CASSPQGRSTDTQYF
TRBD1	NA	TRBV12-3/TRBV12-4	TRBJ1-6	TGTGCCAGCAGTCTCCGAACAGGGGTTTCACCCCTCCACTTT	CASSLRTGVSPLHF
TRBD1	NA	TRBV2	TRBJ1-2	TGCGCCAGCAGTGAAGCGGGACAGACCTATGGCCACACCTTC	CASSEAGQTYGHTF
TRBD1	NA	TRBV11-3	TRBJ2-5	TGTGCCAGCAGCTTAGGGACAGGGATGGAGACCCAGTACTTC	CASSLGTGMETQYF
NA	few	TRBV12-3/TRBV12-4	TRBJ2-1	TGTGCCAGCAGCTCACGGGCTTTTACCCCATCTATCGAGCAGTTCTTC	CASSSRAFTPSIEQFF
NA	NA	TRBV5-5	TRBJ1-1	TGTGCCAGCAGCACTGAAGGTCGTATGTTTGAAGCTTTCTTT	CASSTEGRMFEAFF
NA	few	TRBV4-2	TRBJ1-1	TGTGCCAGCAGGGACGTACAGCGGAACACTGAAGCTTTCTTT	CASRDVQRNTEAFF
TRBD2	NA	TRBV4-2	TRBJ2-1	TGTGCCAGCAGCCAGACCGGGACTAGCGGAGAGCAGTTCTTC	CASSQTGTSGEQFF
NA	many	TRBV6-5	TRBJ2-5	TGTGCCAGCAGTAAGGGACAAAGCGTAACGCAAGAGACCCAGTACTTC	CASSKGQSVTQETQYF
NA	NA	TRBV20-1	TRBJ1-2	TGCAGTGCTAGAGTAGCGGGACTCTATGGCTACACCTTC	CSARVAGLYGYTF
NA	NA	TRBV12-3/TRBV12-4	TRBJ1-4	TGTGCCAGCAGTTCGTCCCCGGGACCGGGGGCTGAAAAACTGTTTTTT	CASSSSPGPGAEKLFF
TRBD1	NA	TRBV5-1	TRBJ1-1	TGCGCCAACAGCCTTCCGACAGGGGAGAACACTGAAGCTTTCTTT	CANSLPTGENTEAFF
TRBD2	few	TRBV20-1	TRBJ2-7	TGCAGTGCTAGCTCGGCTAGCGGGGAGCAGTACTTC	CSASSASGEQYF
NA	NA	TRBV7-8	TRBJ2-7	TGTGCCAGCAGCCAGAACCCTGGGGGTAACTCCTACAATGAGCAGTACTTC	CASSQNPGGNSYNEQYF
TRBD1	NA	TRBV6-2/TRBV6-3	TRBJ2-7	TGTGCCAGCAGTTACCCTGAGGGACAGGGGTTGGGCGAGCAGTACTTC	CASSYPEGQGLGEQYF
NA	few	TRBV20-1	TRBJ1-2	TGCAGTGTACACGTGGAGGGGGGGGCGCATGGCTACACCTTC	CSVHVEGGAHGYTF
NA	NA	TRBV18	TRBJ2-7	TGTGCCAGCTCACCATATTCGGGGCCCTACGAGCAGTACTTC	CASSPYSGPYEQYF
NA	NA	TRBV12-3/TRBV12-4	TRBJ2-3	TGTGCCGTAGGAGGGATAGCAGATACGCAGTATTTT	CAVGGIADTQYF
NA	few	TRBV6-1	TRBJ1-1	TGTGCCAGCAGGACCGCTAGGACGGTGAACACTGAAGCTTTCTTT	CASRTARTVNTEAFF
NA	few	TRBV7-3	TRBJ2-1	TGTGCCAGCAGCATCCAGGGGTTAGGGTCCTACAATGAGCAGTTCTTC	CASSIQGLGSYNEQFF
TRBD1	NA	TRBV7-3	TRBJ2-3	TGTGCCACCAGCTCGGACAGGGGTGGGGGTACAGATACGCAGTATTTT	CATSSDRGGGTDTQYF
NA	few	TRBV24-1	TRBJ1-5	TGTGCCACCAGTGACCCAAGACAGCCTGGGGGACGGCATTTT	CATSDPRQPGGRHF
NA	once	TRBV20-1	TRBJ1-1	TGCAGTGCTAGGAGGGTTGTTAACACTGAAGCTTTCTTT	CSARRVVNTEAFF
TRBD1	NA	TRBV12-3/TRBV12-4	TRBJ1-1	TGTGCCAGCAGTGGAGCAGGGGGCATTGAAGCTTTCTTT	CASSGAGGIEAFF
NA	NA	TRBV25-1	TRBJ2-7	TGTGCCAGCAGTGACAGGGTAGGTTCCTACGAGCAGTACTTC	CASSDRVGSYEQYF
TRBD2	NA	TRBV5-4	TRBJ2-5	TGTGCCAGCAGCTTAGGGCTAGCGGGGATTAGAGGGACCCAGTACTTC	CASSLGLAGIRGTQYF
NA	few	TRBV2	TRBJ2-3	TGTGCCAGCTCCGCCTACGGGACTTCAGGAGATACGCAGTATTTT	CASSAYGTSGDTQYF